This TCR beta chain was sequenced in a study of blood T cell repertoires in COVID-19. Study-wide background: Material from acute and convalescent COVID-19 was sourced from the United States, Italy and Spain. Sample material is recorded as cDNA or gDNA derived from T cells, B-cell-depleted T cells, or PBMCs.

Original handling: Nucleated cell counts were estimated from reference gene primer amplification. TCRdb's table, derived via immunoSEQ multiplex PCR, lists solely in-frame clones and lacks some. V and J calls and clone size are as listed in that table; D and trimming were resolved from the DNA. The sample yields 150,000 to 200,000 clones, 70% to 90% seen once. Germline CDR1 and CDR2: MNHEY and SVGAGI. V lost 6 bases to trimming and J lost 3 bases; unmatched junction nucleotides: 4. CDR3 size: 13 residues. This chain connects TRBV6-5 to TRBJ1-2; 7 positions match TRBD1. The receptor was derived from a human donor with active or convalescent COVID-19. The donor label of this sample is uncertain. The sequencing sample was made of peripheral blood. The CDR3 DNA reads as TGTGCCAGCAGCGACAGGGACCACTATGGCTACACCTTC. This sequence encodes CASSDRDHYGYTF.